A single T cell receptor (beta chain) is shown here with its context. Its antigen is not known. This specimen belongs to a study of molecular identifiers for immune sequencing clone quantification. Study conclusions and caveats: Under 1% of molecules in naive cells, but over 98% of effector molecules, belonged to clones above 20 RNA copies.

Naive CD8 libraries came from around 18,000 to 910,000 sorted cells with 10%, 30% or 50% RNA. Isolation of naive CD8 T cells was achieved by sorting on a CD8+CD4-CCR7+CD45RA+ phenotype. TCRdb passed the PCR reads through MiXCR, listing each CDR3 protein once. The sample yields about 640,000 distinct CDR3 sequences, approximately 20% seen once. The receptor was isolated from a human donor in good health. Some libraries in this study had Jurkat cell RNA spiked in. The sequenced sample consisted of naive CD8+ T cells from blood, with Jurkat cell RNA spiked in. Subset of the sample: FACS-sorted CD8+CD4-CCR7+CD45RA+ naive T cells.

In DNA, the CDR3 is TGCGCCAGCAGCTCGGGGCCCTACACAGGAAATTCACCCCTCCACTTT. It encodes CASSSGPYTGNSPLHF. The V and J genes are TRBV5-1 and TRBJ1-6; D possibly corresponds to TRBD1 (5 bases). CDR3 length equals 16 residues. CDR1 is SGHRS and CDR2 is YFSETQ in the germline V gene. V lost 3 bases to trimming and J lost 7 bases, with 17 bases between them.